The 10 T cell receptor beta chains listed next were all sequenced from one sample in a study of T cell repertoires in cytomegalovirus infection. TCRdb processed the reads anew with MiXCR; each CDR3 protein has one entry. There are under 150,000 distinct CDR3 sequences in the sample; about 30% occur only once, and 41% lies in the top ten. Their antigens are not known. The specimen was CD8+ T cells from cultured PBMCs, collected from culture after CMV antigen stimulation. The receptors shown here come from a human donor in good health (CMV status not recorded). Some clones in this sample may be carry-over from other donors' samples.

The table lists this clonotype with many counts. The genes are TRBV7-2 and TRBJ2-7; possible D gene TRBD2, 6 bases. V was pared by 5 bases and J by 1 base, with 9 bases between. CDR1 and CDR2 from the germline V gene are SGHTA and FQGNSA. The CDR3 runs to 13 residues. The CDR3 nucleotides read TGTGCCAGCAGCCGGGCGGGGTCCTACGAGCAGTACTTC. This sequence encodes CASSRAGSYEQYF.

This clonotype was seen repeatedly, ten times or more. The chain joins TRBV29-1 to TRBJ1-1; 8 bases agree with TRBD1. The CDR3 sequence is 15 residues long. Germline V CDR1 and CDR2: SQVTM, ANQGSEA. V was clipped by 7 bases and J by 3 bases; unmatched bases: 13. The CDR3 sequence is CSAHPTGGVHTEAFF. For the CDR3, the DNA is TGCAGCGCCCACCCCACAGGGGGGGTGCACACTGAAGCTTTCTTT.

The chain recombines TRBV7-9 with TRBJ1-2, with D perhaps matching TRBD1 (5 bases). The CDR3 is 12 amino acids. V lost 3 bases, J lost 8 bases, and 10 bases lay in between. Germline V CDR1 and CDR2: SEHNR, FQNEAQ (reference sequence). The CDR3: CASSLGTLGYTF. CDR3 DNA sequence: TGTGCCAGCAGCTTGGGGACCCTCGGCTACACCTTC.

The chain joins TRBV6-4 to TRBJ1-2, with 8 bases lining up with TRBD1. The CDR3 contains 13 residues. Germline trimming cut 4 bases from V and 8 bases from J; bases unmatched to any gene: 6. Germline CDR1 MRHNA, CDR2 SNTAGT. DNA of the CDR3: TGTGCCAGCAGTGCCGGGACAGGACTGGGCTACACCTTC. It encodes CASSAGTGLGYTF.

This clonotype was recorded a few times. The CDR3 here is CASRPPGQETQYF. CDR3 coding DNA: TGTGCCAGCAGGCCGCCGGGACAAGAGACCCAGTACTTC. V is TRBV11-1 and J is TRBJ2-5; TRBD2 is a possible D gene (5 bases). Germline V gene data show CDR1 as SGHAT and CDR2 as FQDESV (reference sequence). CDR3 size: 13 residues. Deletions cut 6 bases from V and 2 bases from J, with 10 bases between.

This clonotype appeared many times. The gene calls are TRBV5-6 and TRBJ2-2; D unresolved. V was shortened by 0 bases and J by 5 bases, with 2 bases between the two germline ends. The CDR3 is 12 residues long. CDR1 SGHDT and CDR2 YYEEEE come from the germline V gene. CDR3 region: CASSLATGELFF. The CDR3 DNA is TGTGCCAGCAGCTTGGCGACCGGGGAGCTGTTTTTT.

The V gene is TRBV6-6, the J gene TRBJ1-2; D unclear. Germline V gives CDR1 MNHNY, CDR2 SVGAGI (reference sequence). This CDR3 region has 15 residues. The ends were cut back, 7 bases at V and 2 bases at J, with 17 bases in the middle. The CDR3 protein is CASTIASTVNYGYTF. The CDR3 nucleotides read TGTGCCAGCACCATAGCCTCGACCGTAAACTATGGCTACACCTTC.

This clonotype was counted a few times. The chain carries TRBV7-9 and TRBJ2-1, with 8 bases that match TRBD1. Trimming took 5 bases from V and 1 from J; bases not matched to a gene: 4. The CDR3 length is 15 residues. Germline CDR1 SEHNR, CDR2 FQNEAQ (reference sequence). The CDR3 nucleotides are TGTGCCAGCAGCACTACAGGGGGGTCCTACAATGAGCAGTTCTTC. Its protein product is CASSTTGGSYNEQFF.

This clonotype was seen only a few times. The chain uses TRBV11-2 and TRBJ1-1, with a tentative D call TRBD1 (6 bases). The germline V and J ends were trimmed by 3 bases and 6 bases, with 23 bases remaining between them. There are 17 residues in the CDR3. CDR1 and CDR2 from the germline V gene are SGHAT and FQNNGV. The CDR3 region has the DNA TGTGCCAGCAGCTTGCAACCCCCGGGGGCACTAATAGCTGAAGCTTTCTTT. The encoded protein is CASSLQPPGALIAEAFF.

This clonotype was seen only a few times. This chain joins TRBV27 and TRBJ1-6; possibly TRBD1 for D (5 bases). The V end was cut by 3 bases, the J end by 4 bases, with 10 bases between. This CDR3 comprises 15 residues. From germline, CDR1 is MNHEY and CDR2 SMNVEV (reference sequence). The CDR3, as DNA: TGTGCCAGCAGTTTGGTGGGGGGTTATAATTCACCCCTCCACTTT. This encodes CASSLVGGYNSPLHF.